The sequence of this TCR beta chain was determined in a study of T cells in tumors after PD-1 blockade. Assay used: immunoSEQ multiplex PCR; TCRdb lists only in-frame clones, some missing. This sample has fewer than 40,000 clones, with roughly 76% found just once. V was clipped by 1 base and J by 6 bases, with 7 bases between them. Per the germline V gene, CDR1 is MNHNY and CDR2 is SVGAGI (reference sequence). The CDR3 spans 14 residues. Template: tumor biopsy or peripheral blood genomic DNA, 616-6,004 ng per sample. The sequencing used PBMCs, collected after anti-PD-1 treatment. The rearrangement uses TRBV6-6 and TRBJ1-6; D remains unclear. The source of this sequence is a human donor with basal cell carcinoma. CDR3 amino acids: CASSYLGFNSPLHF. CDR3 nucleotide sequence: TGTGCCAGCAGTTACTTGGGTTTTAATTCACCCCTCCACTTT.